This entry is about one T cell receptor (beta chain). The sample is drawn from a study of blood T cell repertoires in COVID-19. With V trimmed by 0 bases and J by 3 bases, 2 bases remained unmatched. Germline V gene sequence: CDR1 SGDLS, CDR2 YYNGEE. This CDR3 spans 15 amino acids. Assay used: immunoSEQ multiplex PCR; TCRdb lists only in-frame clones, some missing. The table has approximately 230,000 clones, approximately 80% seen once. The chain carries TRBV9 and TRBJ2-3; 9 nucleotides match TRBD1. The origin of this receptor is a man in his forties who had recovered from COVID-19. Material: PBMCs or T cells enriched from blood (not recorded which). The CDR3 loop reads CASSVEGQGTDTQYF. CDR3 nucleotides: TGTGCCAGCAGCGTAGAGGGACAGGGAACAGATACGCAGTATTTT.